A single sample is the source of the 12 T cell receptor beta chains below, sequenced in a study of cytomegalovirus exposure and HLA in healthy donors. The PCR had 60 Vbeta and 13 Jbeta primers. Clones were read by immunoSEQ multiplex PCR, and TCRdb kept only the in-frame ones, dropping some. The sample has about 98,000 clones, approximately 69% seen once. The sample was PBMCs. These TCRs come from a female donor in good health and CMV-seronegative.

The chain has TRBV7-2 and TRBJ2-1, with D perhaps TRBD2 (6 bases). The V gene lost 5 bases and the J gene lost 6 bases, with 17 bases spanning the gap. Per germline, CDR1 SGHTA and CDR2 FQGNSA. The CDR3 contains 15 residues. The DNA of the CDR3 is TGTGCCAGCAGCCCCGTCTCTAGCGTAGGCAATGAGCAGTTCTTC. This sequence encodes CASSPVSSVGNEQFF.

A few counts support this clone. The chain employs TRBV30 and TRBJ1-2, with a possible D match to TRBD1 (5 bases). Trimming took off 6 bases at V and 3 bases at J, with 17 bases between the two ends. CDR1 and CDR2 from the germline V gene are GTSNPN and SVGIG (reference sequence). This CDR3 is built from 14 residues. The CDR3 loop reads CACPPWGGDYGYTF. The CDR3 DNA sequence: TGTGCCTGCCCTCCTTGGGGGGGAGACTATGGCTACACCTTC. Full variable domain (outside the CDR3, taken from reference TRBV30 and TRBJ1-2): SQTIHQWPATLVQPVGSPLSLECTVEGTSNPNLYWYRQAAGRGLQLLFYSVGIGQISSEVPQNLSASRPQDRQFILSSKKLLLSDSGFYLCACPPWGGDYGYTFGSGTRLTVV.

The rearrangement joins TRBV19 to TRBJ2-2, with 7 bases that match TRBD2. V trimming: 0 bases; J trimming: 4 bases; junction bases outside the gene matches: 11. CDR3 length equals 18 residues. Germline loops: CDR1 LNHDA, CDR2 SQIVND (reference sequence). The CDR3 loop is CASSIDLSAGRVTGELFF. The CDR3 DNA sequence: TGTGCCAGTAGTATAGATCTTTCTGCAGGGAGGGTCACCGGGGAGCTGTTTTTT.

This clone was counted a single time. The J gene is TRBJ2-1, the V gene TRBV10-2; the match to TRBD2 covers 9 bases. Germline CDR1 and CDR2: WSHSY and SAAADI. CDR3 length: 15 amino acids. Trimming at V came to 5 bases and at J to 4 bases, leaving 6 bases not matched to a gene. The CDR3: CASSLGGGGYNEQFF. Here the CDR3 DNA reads TGCGCCAGCAGTCTTGGCGGGGGGGGTTACAATGAGCAGTTCTTC.

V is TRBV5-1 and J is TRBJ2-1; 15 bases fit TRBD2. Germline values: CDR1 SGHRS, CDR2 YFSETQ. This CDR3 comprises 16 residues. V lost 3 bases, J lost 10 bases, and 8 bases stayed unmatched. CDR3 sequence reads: CASSSLPGLAGGEQFF. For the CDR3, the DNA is TGCGCCAGCAGCTCCCTACCGGGACTAGCGGGGGGAGAGCAGTTCTTC.

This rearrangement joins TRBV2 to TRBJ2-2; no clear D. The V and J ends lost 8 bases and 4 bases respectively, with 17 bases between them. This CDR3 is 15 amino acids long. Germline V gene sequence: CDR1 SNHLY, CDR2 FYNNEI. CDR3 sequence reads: CASVPTAFGTGELFF. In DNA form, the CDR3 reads TGTGCCAGCGTCCCAACAGCTTTCGGCACCGGGGAGCTGTTTTTT.

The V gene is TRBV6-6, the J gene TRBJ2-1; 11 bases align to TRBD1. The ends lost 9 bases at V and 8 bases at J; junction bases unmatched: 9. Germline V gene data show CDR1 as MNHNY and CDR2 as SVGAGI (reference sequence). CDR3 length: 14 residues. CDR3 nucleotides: TGTGCCAGTTGCATCCGGACAGGGGGCCATGAGCAGTTCTTC. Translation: CASCIRTGGHEQFF.

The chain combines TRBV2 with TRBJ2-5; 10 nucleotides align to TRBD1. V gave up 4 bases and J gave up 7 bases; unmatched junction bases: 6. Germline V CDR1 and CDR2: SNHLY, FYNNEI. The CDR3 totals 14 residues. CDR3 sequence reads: CASSGRTGGGTQYF. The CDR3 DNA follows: TGTGCCAGCAGTGGTCGGACAGGGGGAGGGACCCAGTACTTC.

Here the CDR3 DNA reads TGTGCCAGCAGCTTACCAAACCACTCCTCCTACGAGCAGTACTTC. Amino acid sequence: CASSLPNHSSYEQYF. V and J are TRBV7-2 and TRBJ2-7, with no clear D. The CDR3 is 15 residues long. V was clipped by 2 bases and J by 0 bases, with 11 bases between them. Germline CDR1 reads SGHTA; CDR2 reads FQGNSA.

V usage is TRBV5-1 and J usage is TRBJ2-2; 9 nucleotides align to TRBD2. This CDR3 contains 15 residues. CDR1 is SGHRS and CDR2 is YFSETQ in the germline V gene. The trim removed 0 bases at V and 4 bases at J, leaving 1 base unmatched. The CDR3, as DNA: TGCGCCAGCAGCTTGGAGACTAGCGGCACCGGGGAGCTGTTTTTT. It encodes CASSLETSGTGELFF.

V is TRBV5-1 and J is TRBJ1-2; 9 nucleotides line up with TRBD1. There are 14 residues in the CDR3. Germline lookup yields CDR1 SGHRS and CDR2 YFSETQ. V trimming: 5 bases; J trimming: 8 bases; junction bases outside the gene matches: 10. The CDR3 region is CASSPDGTGGGYTF. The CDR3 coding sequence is TGCGCCAGCAGTCCTGATGGAACAGGGGGCGGCTACACCTTC.

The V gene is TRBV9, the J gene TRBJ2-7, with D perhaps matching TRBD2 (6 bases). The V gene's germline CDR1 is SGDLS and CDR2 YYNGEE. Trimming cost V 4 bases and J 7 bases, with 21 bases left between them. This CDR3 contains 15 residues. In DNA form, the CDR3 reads TGTGCCAGCAGCCCTTCCGCGGGGCTAGAGGGAGAGCAGTACTTC. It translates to CASSPSAGLEGEQYF.